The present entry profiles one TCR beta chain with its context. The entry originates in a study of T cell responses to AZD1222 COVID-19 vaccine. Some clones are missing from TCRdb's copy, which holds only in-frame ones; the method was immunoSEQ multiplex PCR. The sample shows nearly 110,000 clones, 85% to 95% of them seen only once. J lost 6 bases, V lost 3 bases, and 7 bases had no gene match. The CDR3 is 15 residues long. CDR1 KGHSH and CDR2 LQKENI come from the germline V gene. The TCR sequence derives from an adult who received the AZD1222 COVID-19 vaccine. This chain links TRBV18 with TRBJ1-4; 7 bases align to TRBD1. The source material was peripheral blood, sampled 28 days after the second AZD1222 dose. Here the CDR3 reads CASSPSGQAYEKLFF. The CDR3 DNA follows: TGTGCCAGCTCACCCTCCGGACAGGCGTATGAAAAACTGTTTTTT.